This section outlines one T cell receptor beta chain sequence together with its context. It has no known antigen specificity. Base qualities are missing; no much larger clone stands one base away. The time point label on this specimen signifies: more than 3 weeks on oral tofacitinib. The treatment or condition label here, explained by the study, means: oral pan-JAK inhibitor, 5-10 mg twice daily. Lesional scalp punch biopsies and peripheral blood were collected from alopecia areata patients. After PBMCs were isolated by density centrifugation and stained for CD3, CD4 and CD8, a FACSAria was used to sort CD4+ and CD8+ T cells. This sample was included in a study of CD8+ T cells in alopecia areata (dated by TCRdb to the late 2010s). Background for the entire study: Treated patients were enrolled in an open-label pilot trial of oral tofacitinib at 5 to 10 mg twice daily for moderate-to-severe alopecia areata. Tofacitinib was given for 6 to 18 months, followed by 6 months of follow-up off drug to assess delayed response and recurrence. Disease severity in treated patients was measured with the SALT score, which quantifies the percentage of affected scalp surface area. The study used high-throughput TCRbeta sequencing to examine T cell clonal expansion in alopecia areata, in both the C3H/HeJ mouse model and human patients. On the human side, TCRbeta sequencing was run on scalp tissue and on sorted CD4+ and CD8+ peripheral blood T cells from healthy controls and from alopecia areata patients with either patchy or totalis/universalis disease. Biopsies were taken from tofacitinib-treated patients at baseline and again at 4 and 24 weeks into treatment, and several of those patients also had a later scalp biopsy. Scalp clonality was compared across normal scalp (n=4), patchy alopecia areata scalp (n=8), and alopecia totalis/universalis scalp (n=8). The RNA source kit depended on sample type: the PAXgene miRNA kit for fixed scalp, the miRNeasy kit for PBMCs, and the RNeasy kit for mouse skin. TCRbeta CDR3 regions were amplified by immunoSEQ multiplex PCR using 35 Vbeta forward and 13 Jbeta reverse primers. Findings and caveats that apply to the study as a whole: Scalp clonality and the number of expanded CD8+ clones among the top 100 scalp clones were significantly decreased by tofacitinib. Shared TCR sequences between patients were less evident than in mice, which may be partly attributable to HLA diversity in the patient population. Because the treated cohort was small and had only one nonresponder, larger studies are needed to examine links between baseline CD8+ expansion and response. Compared with normal scalp, lesional scalp had higher clonality and more expanded CD8+ clones, particularly in alopecia totalis/universalis, a pattern that suggests antigenic drive. Unlike mouse skin, which is dominated by gammadelta T cells, normal human skin has resident alphabeta T cells that are also sequenced, and this complicates analysis of the scalp TCR repertoire. During tofacitinib treatment, many expanded lesional clones stuck around in both scalp and blood, and this persistence may partly explain why relapse happens after treatment is stopped.

The library came from the immunoSEQ multiplex PCR assay. RNA was extracted from all samples and reverse transcribed into cDNA, which served as template for TCR sequencing. SuperScript III was used to make first-strand cDNA, primed with a 2:1 mix of oligo-dT and random hexamers. A synthetic immune receptor repertoire was used to gauge amplification bias, and whatever bias remained was removed computationally. The source study handled its data this way. Raw reads were preprocessed to remove errors, and CDR3 was defined according to IMGT conventions as the region from the conserved cysteine to phenylalanine. To get clonality, Shannon entropy was normalized by log2 of the number of productive unique TCRs and the result was subtracted from 1. CD4 or CD8 identity of scalp clones was inferred by cross-referencing scalp TCRbeta sequences with sorted blood CD4 and CD8 repertoires. The immuneACCESS repertoire file appears here via TCRdb, limited to in-frame rearrangements. These files lack a portion of the clones; in checked studies, under half of the deficit traces to unresolved V genes, and the cause of the others is not known. Clone size and the V and J calls come from that table; the DNA yielded D and trimming. Within this sample are about 120,000 clones, with about 50% of them counted one time only. Of the sample, 0.46% is held by the ten largest clones.

CDR1 LNHNV and CDR2 YYDKDF were looked up in the germline V gene (reference sequence). V was cut back by 0 bases and J by 2 bases, leaving a gap of 7 bases between them. Spanning cysteine to phenylalanine, the CDR3 consists of 14 amino acids. CDR3 DNA only is kept here, 42 bases in frame from base 1. The specimen comprised CD4+ T cells sorted from blood, sampled at week 4, from a patient treated with tofacitinib. This clonotype was obtained from a human donor with alopecia areata. The chain links TRBV15 with TRBJ1-2, with no reliable assignment of the D segment. CDR3 reads: CATSRDVGNYGYTF. The DNA reads as follows: TGTGCCACCAGCAGAGATGTGGGGAACTATGGCTACACCTTC.